A single T cell receptor beta chain is shown here with its context. This clonotype occurred many times. Its antigen is unknown. No base-level quality is on record; no much larger clone is a single base apart. These data originate in a study of neurological immune-mediated disorders (dated by TCRdb to about 2019). Background on the whole study: Peripheral blood TCR-beta repertoires from HTLV-I-associated myelopathy (HAM/TSP) patients, multiple sclerosis patients and healthy controls were compared by UMI-based sequencing. Alongside PBMC samples, the set of more than 80 TCR-beta libraries contained longitudinal samples, technical triplicates, and paired CD4+ and CD8+ T-cell subsets that had been sorted. Of the 68 subjects in the cohort, about 14 were HAM/TSP patients, approximately 35 were multiple sclerosis patients, and some 20 were healthy controls. Paper-wide results and their limitations: TCR clonal expansion was highest in HAM/TSP patients and lowest in MS patients, with MS patients falling below even healthy controls. Across subjects, expanded clones never shared an identical CDR3 amino acid sequence, which suggests that the TCR-beta repertoires in every group were private.

The germline V gene gives CDR1 as KGHSH and CDR2 as LQKENI. The V end loses 8 bases and the J end loses 5 bases, and a stretch of 19 bases separates them. The CDR3 sequence holds 14 residues, the cysteine and phenylalanine included. Left in the record is the CDR3 DNA by itself, 42 bases read in frame from the first base. The healthy controls were volunteers from a blood bank in Maryland, USA. Unsorted PBMC libraries were generated from 2 million PBMCs stored in RNAlater at -80 °C until RNA extraction. Peripheral blood was subjected to Ficoll-Hypaque density gradient centrifugation to isolate PBMCs, which were then cryopreserved in liquid nitrogen. To synthesize cDNA, template-switch 5'RACE was performed with a primer carrying a 10-nucleotide random unique molecular identifier so that each TCR transcript was tagged. Over 170 million TCR-beta sequences, covering 15-18 subjects, were produced in each sequencing run. The RNeasy kit was used to extract total RNA. TCR-beta VDJ regions were amplified with primers for the TCR constant region and the 5'RACE anchor, using the KAPA Real-time Library Amplification kit. Sample indexes and Illumina adaptors were added in a first PCR, after which library yield was increased in a second PCR. The roughly 650 bp TCR product was size-selected on a 2% E-gel SizeSelection system after Ampure bead purification. Before pooling, libraries had their quality checked on a Bioanalyzer, their concentration measured with Qubit, and their quantity determined with the Kapa Library Quantification kit. Libraries were sequenced paired-end 2 x 150 bp on an Illumina HiSeq 2500. To increase sequence diversity, roughly 24-32% phiX was spiked into each library pool. Per the source publication's procedure: The UMI-based MiGEC pipeline processed quality-filtered reads and removed over 80% of raw TCR sequences during error correction. VDJ genes were aligned to IMGT germline references, and each clonotype was defined by a unique CDR3 amino acid sequence together with V-J genes. Clonal expansion, Shannon diversity and CDR3 relatedness (CalcPairwiseDistances, ClusterSamples) were evaluated with VDJtools, and phylogenetic trees were built with CLCbio workbench. Clones with at least 8 unique UMIs were defined as expanded, with this threshold being based on coefficient-of-variation modelling across technical triplicates. The public reads were quality trimmed at Q25 with fastp and then assembled into clones with MiXCR by TCRdb, keeping productive beta chains. When rows share a CDR3 protein, they turn into one entry using the most common DNA and genes. In this record, the V and J calls reflect TCRdb's handling and not the investigators' own analysis. This sample comprises under 85,000 distinct CDR3 sequences, about 9.4% of them detected only once. The ten largest clones represent about 1.8% of the sample.

The TCR comes from a man between 40 and 49 years old in good health. The rearrangement joined TRBV18 to TRBJ2-7; the D segment could be TRBD1, given 7 matching bases. Source material: PBMCs. For the CDR3, the sequence is CASARQGGTDEQYF. In nucleotides, the sequence is TGTGCCAGCGCCCGTCAGGGGGGAACTGACGAGCAGTACTTC. Here the CDR3 is joined to the reference TRBV18 and TRBJ2-7 genes, and the full variable domain is: NAGVMQNPRHLVRRRGQEARLRCSPMKGHSHVYWYRQLPEEGLKFMVYLQKENIIDESGMPKERFSAEFPKEGPSILRIQQVVRGDSAAYFCASARQGGTDEQYFGPGTRLTVT.